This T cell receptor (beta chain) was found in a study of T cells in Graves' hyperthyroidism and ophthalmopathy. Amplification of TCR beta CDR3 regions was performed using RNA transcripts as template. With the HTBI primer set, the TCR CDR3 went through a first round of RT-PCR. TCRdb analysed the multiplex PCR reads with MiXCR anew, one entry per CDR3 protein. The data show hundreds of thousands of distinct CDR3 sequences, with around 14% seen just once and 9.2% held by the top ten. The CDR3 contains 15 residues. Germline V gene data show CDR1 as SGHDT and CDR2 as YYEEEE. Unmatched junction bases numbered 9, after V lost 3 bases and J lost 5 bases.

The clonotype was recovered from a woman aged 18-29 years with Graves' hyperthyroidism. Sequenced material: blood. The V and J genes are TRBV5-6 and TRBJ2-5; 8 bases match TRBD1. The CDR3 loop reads CASSSTGAVGETQYF. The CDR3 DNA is TGTGCCAGCAGCTCGACAGGGGCCGTGGGGGAGACCCAGTACTTC.